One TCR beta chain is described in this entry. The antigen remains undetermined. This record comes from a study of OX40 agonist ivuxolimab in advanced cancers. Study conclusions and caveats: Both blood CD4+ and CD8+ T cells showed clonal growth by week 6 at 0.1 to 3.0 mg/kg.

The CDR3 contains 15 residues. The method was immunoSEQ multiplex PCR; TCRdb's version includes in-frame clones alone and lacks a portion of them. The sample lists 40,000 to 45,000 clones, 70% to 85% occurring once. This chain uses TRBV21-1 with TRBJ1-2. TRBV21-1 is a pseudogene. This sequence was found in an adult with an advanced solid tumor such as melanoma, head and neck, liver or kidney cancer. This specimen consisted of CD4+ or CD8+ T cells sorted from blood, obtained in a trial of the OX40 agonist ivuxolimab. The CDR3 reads CASSKWDSRVDGYTF. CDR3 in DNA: TGTGCCAGCAGCAAATGGGACTCGAGGGTGGATGGCTACACCTTC.